The 23 T cell receptor beta chains in this list originate from one sample, sequenced in a study of blood T cell repertoires in COVID-19 (dated by TCRdb to the early 2020s). Library method: the immunoSEQ multiplex PCR assay. Held by TCRdb, this immuneACCESS table contains in-frame sequences only and omits some clones. Under half of the omission traces to an unresolved V gene where checked; the cause of the rest is unknown. Counted in this sample were around 92,000 clones; around 86% of them appeared once. Jointly, the top ten make up about 25% of the sample. The material sequenced was peripheral blood. These receptors were collected from a human donor in a cohort sampled during active COVID-19.

The chain is built from TRBV2 and TRBJ2-7, with 9 bases aligning to TRBD1. This CDR3 has 15 residues. J lost 2 bases, V lost 2 bases, and 4 bases had no gene match. Germline-derived CDR1 and CDR2 are SNHLY and FYNNEI. CDR3 region: CASSEFGDRAYEQYF. CDR3 sequence (DNA): TGTGCCAGCAGTGAATTTGGGGACAGGGCCTACGAGCAGTACTTC.

The V gene is TRBV10-2, the J gene TRBJ2-1; D possibly corresponds to TRBD2 (6 bases). Germline V gene data show CDR1 as WSHSY and CDR2 as SAAADI. Trimming took 3 bases from V and 3 from J, leaving 15 bases between them. This CDR3 comprises 16 residues. CDR3 nucleotide sequence: TGCGCCAGCAGTGATGAGGCGGGATGGGTCTACAATGAGCAGTTCTTC. Translation: CASSDEAGWVYNEQFF.

The chain recombines TRBV6-6 with TRBJ2-7; 8 bases fit TRBD1. Germline V CDR1 and CDR2: MNHNY, SVGAGI (reference sequence). CDR3 size: 15 residues. Germline trimming cut 4 bases from V and 1 base from J; bases unmatched to any gene: 6. The CDR3 region has the DNA TGTGCCAGCAGTTCTCAGGGGGCGCAGTCCTACGAGCAGTACTTC. Its protein is CASSSQGAQSYEQYF.

The J gene is TRBJ1-5, the V gene TRBV7-8; possibly TRBD1 for D (6 bases). Trimming took 1 base from V and 7 from J, leaving 11 bases between them. Germline loops: CDR1 SGHVS, CDR2 FQNEAQ. There are 14 residues in the CDR3. The CDR3 spells CASSLDQGSQPQHF. The DNA for the CDR3 is TGTGCCAGCAGCTTAGACCAGGGGAGCCAGCCCCAGCATTTT.

The V gene is TRBV7-6, the J gene TRBJ2-1, with TRBD2 matching over 9 bases. After removal of 5 bases from V and 8 bases from J, the junction contained 16 bases not matched to a gene. Per the germline V gene, CDR1 is SGHVS and CDR2 is FNYEAQ. CDR3 size: 17 residues. The CDR3 DNA is TGTGCCAGCAGCCTCTCTTTTGTGGCTAGCGGGATGGATGAGCAGTTCTTC. Its translation is CASSLSFVASGMDEQFF.

On this clone: This same CDR3 is encoded by further DNA sequences in the sample. V is TRBV30 and J is TRBJ2-7; D is undetermined. This CDR3 comprises 12 residues. V was shortened by 0 bases and J by 4 bases, with 7 bases between the two germline ends. Germline CDR1 reads GTSNPN; CDR2 reads SVGIG (reference sequence). For the CDR3, the DNA is TGTGCCTGGAGTGTATCCGGTTACGAGCAGTACTTC. Amino acids: CAWSVSGYEQYF.

The V gene is TRBV3-1 (or the pseudogene TRBV3-2), the J gene TRBJ2-1; possibly TRBD2 for D (5 bases). CDR3 length: 13 amino acids. In germline, CDR1 is LGHDT, CDR2 YNNKEL (reference sequence). V was cut by 1 base and J by 9 bases, with 10 bases left in between. The CDR3 here is CASSQVPSGEQFF. The CDR3 DNA sequence: TGTGCCAGCAGCCAAGTGCCGAGCGGTGAGCAGTTCTTC.

The chain employs TRBV28 and TRBJ2-7; TRBD2 matches 10 bases. Trimming took 1 base from V and 6 from J; bases not matched to a gene: 6. This CDR3 region has 15 residues. The germline gives CDR1 MDHEN, CDR2 SYDVKM. The DNA of the CDR3 is TGTGCCAGCAGTTTATTACTAGCGGGAACTCGCGAGCAGTACTTC. This encodes CASSLLLAGTREQYF.

This clone was recorded only once. The V gene is TRBV28, the J gene TRBJ2-7; D is possibly TRBD2 (5 bases). The CDR3 spans 15 residues. The ends were cut back, 8 bases at V and 3 bases at J, with 20 bases in the middle. Germline V CDR1 and CDR2: MDHEN, SYDVKM. The CDR3: CASGSLSVGSYEQYF. CDR3 bases: TGTGCCAGCGGCTCCTTATCCGTAGGGAGCTACGAGCAGTACTTC.

The chain couples TRBV25-1 to TRBJ2-5; 11 nucleotides line up with TRBD1. Trimming at V came to 8 bases and at J to 2 bases, leaving 1 base not matched to a gene. This CDR3 is built from 13 residues. Germline CDR1 and CDR2: MGHDK and SYGVNS. CDR3 protein: CASGTGGQETQYF. As DNA, the CDR3 is TGTGCCAGCGGGACAGGGGGTCAAGAGACCCAGTACTTC.

This clone was observed a few times. V and J are TRBV7-6 and TRBJ2-3, with 8 bases matching TRBD1. V was pared by 5 bases and J by 4 bases, with 14 bases of the junction left unmatched. The germline gives CDR1 SGHVS, CDR2 FNYEAQ. CDR3 length: 17 residues. CDR3 nucleotides: TGTGCCAGCAGCCCCGGCAGGGCAGGGGGCCTCGCAGATACGCAGTATTTT. It codes for CASSPGRAGGLADTQYF.

V gene TRBV29-1 combines with J gene TRBJ2-4, with D uncertain. CDR1 and CDR2 from the germline V gene are SQVTM and ANQGSEA. The CDR3 consists of 13 residues. V was pared by 7 bases and J by 0 bases, with 10 bases between. CDR3 residues: CSALSLAKNIQYF. For the CDR3, the DNA is TGCAGCGCCCTTTCCTTAGCCAAAAACATTCAGTACTTC.

The chain uses TRBV9 and TRBJ1-1; D unresolved. This CDR3 has 14 amino acids. Germline V gene data show CDR1 as SGDLS and CDR2 as YYNGEE. V lost 3 bases and J 0 bases, leaving 9 bases between the germline ends. The CDR3, as DNA: TGTGCCAGCAGCGCAACGCGGATGAACACTGAAGCTTTCTTT. This codes for CASSATRMNTEAFF.

This clone is a singleton in its sample. The chain joins TRBV4-1 to TRBJ1-5; the D is unclear. The V end was cut by 0 bases, the J end by 5 bases, with 5 bases between. This CDR3 is built from 13 residues. Germline V CDR1 and CDR2: MGHRA, YSYEKL. The CDR3 region is CASSQDRDQPQHF. CDR3 coding DNA: TGCGCCAGCAGCCAAGATCGGGATCAGCCCCAGCATTTT.

The J gene is TRBJ1-2, the V gene TRBV19, with unresolved D. In germline, CDR1 is LNHDA, CDR2 SQIVND (reference sequence). The CDR3 sequence is 12 residues long. V lost 3 bases to trimming and J lost 10 bases, with 12 bases between them. This CDR3 reads CASSMAARDYTF. The CDR3, as DNA: TGTGCCAGTAGTATGGCCGCCCGGGACTACACCTTC.

This sequence joins TRBV9 and TRBJ1-6, with D unclear. The CDR3 extends over 15 amino acids. CDR1 is SGDLS, CDR2 YYNGEE, per germline. Trimming removed 2 bases from V and 0 bases from J, with 6 bases in between. CDR3 residues: CASSVTDSYNSPLHF. Here the CDR3 DNA reads TGTGCCAGCAGCGTTACTGACTCCTATAATTCACCCCTCCACTTT.

This clone was seen many times. The rearrangement uses TRBV19 and TRBJ1-1, with 9 bases lining up with TRBD1. Germline V CDR1 and CDR2: LNHDA, SQIVND (reference sequence). Unmatched junction bases numbered 8, after V lost 3 bases and J lost 12 bases. The CDR3 sequence is 13 residues long. The DNA of the CDR3 is TGTGCCAGTAGTATCGGACAGGGGCGTCCGTCTTTCTTT. It specifies CASSIGQGRPSFF.

This clone was detected only once. The V and J genes are TRBV6-6 and TRBJ1-1, with D perhaps TRBD1 (6 bases). The CDR3 is made up of 14 amino acids. V dropped 2 bases and J dropped 0 bases, with 7 bases sitting between them. In germline, CDR1 is MNHNY, CDR2 SVGAGI (reference sequence). CDR3 DNA: TGTGCCAGCAGTTACGGACAGTTGAACACTGAAGCTTTCTTT. It translates to CASSYGQLNTEAFF.

This clone occurred a few times. CDR3 nucleotide sequence: TGTGCCAGCTCACCAAACGCTAGCGGGAGGGCAGATACGCAGTATTTT. The encoded protein is CASSPNASGRADTQYF. V usage is TRBV18 and J usage is TRBJ2-3, with 12 bases aligning to TRBD2. Germline V gives CDR1 KGHSH, CDR2 LQKENI. V trimming: 2 bases; J trimming: 4 bases; junction bases outside the gene matches: 4. The CDR3 length is 16 residues.

This rearrangement joins TRBV5-6 to TRBJ1-3; 9 nucleotides align to TRBD1. Germline V CDR1 and CDR2: SGHDT, YYEEEE. V dropped 4 bases and J dropped 2; count of bases not matched to a gene: 7. CDR3 length equals 16 residues. CDR3 in DNA: TGTGCCAGCAGCAAACTGGGACAGGGAGCTGGAAACACCATATATTTT. Its protein is CASSKLGQGAGNTIYF.

This clone has a handful of counts. This sequence joins TRBV10-1 and TRBJ2-3; TRBD2 matches at 10 bases. Germline V CDR1 and CDR2: WNHNN, SYGVQD (reference sequence). CDR3 length: 16 amino acids. With 7 bases clipped from V and 5 bases from J, the junction kept 12 bases outside the gene matches. CDR3 sequence: CASTVLAGGLRDTQYF. The CDR3 DNA follows: TGCGCCAGCACCGTATTAGCGGGGGGTCTAAGAGATACGCAGTATTTT.

V gene TRBV28 combines with J gene TRBJ1-4; 7 nucleotides agree with TRBD1. Per germline, CDR1 MDHEN and CDR2 SYDVKM. V was pared by 6 bases and J by 2 bases, with 6 bases of the junction left unmatched. This CDR3 is built from 15 residues. Written as DNA, the CDR3 is TGTGCCAGCAGCCCCGTGGGACAGACTAATGAAAAACTGTTTTTT. It specifies CASSPVGQTNEKLFF. Full variable domain (remainder filled in from reference TRBV28 and TRBJ1-4): DVKVTQSSRYLVKRTGEKVFLECVQDMDHENMFWYRQDPGLGLRLIYFSYDVKMKEKGDIPEGYSVSREKKERFSLILESASTNQTSMYLCASSPVGQTNEKLFFGSGTQLSVL.

V gene TRBV6-5 combines with J gene TRBJ1-4; 10 bases map to TRBD1. V shed 7 bases, J shed 7 bases, and the junction held 9 bases outside the gene matches. The germline V gene has CDR1 MNHEY and CDR2 SVGAGI. The CDR3 length is 15 residues. The CDR3 bases are TGTGCCAGCAACGACAGGGGGCAGGCGGGTGAAAAACTGTTTTTT. Translated: CASNDRGQAGEKLFF.